This TCR beta chain derives from a study of T cell repertoires in cytomegalovirus infection. Study-level background: Use of recently identified HLA-C-restricted and well-studied HLA-B-restricted CMV epitopes was part of the study. An indication of both CMV infection and matching HLA type came from public TCR beta signatures. Overall study results and limits: The study identified carriers of CMV plus the relevant HLA from cumulative public TCR beta family frequency. HLA-C-restricted TCR beta clonotypes specific for CMV led the ex vivo response.

Worth noting for this clonotype: Its antigen is undetermined.

Via MiXCR, TCRdb re-called the reads, giving one row per CDR3 protein. The data show approximately 770,000 distinct CDR3 sequences, with 25% to 35% seen just once and 10% to 15% held by the top ten. Sequenced material: cultured CD8+ T cells from PBMCs, taken from culture after CMV antigen stimulation. This sequence originates from a human donor in good health (CMV status not recorded). Some clones in this sample may be carry-over from other donors' samples.

The CDR3 spells CASSPDWGNQPQHF. CDR3 coding DNA: TGTGCCAGTAGCCCAGACTGGGGCAATCAGCCCCAGCATTTT. This sequence joins TRBV19 and TRBJ1-5; D remains ambiguous. Germline CDR1 and CDR2: LNHDA and SQIVND (reference sequence). The CDR3 contains 14 residues. V shed 6 bases and J shed 2 bases, with 11 bases lying between them.